This T cell receptor beta chain stems from a study of identical twins. The ends were cut back, 8 bases at V and 1 base at J, with 11 bases in the middle. Per germline, CDR1 MGHDK and CDR2 SYGVNS. The CDR3 runs to 13 residues. This clonotype showed up just a few times. Its target is not known. Study-wide results and caveats: Insertions ran lower in abundant cord blood beta clonotypes, though not in memory repertoires. In beta out-of-frame sequences, the excess sharing between twins was weaker. Models predicted less out-of-frame TCR alpha sharing in monozygotic twins than was found.

A universal primer site arose from template switching, and cDNA bore unique molecular identifiers. TCRdb passed the 5' RACE reads through MiXCR, listing each CDR3 protein once. The sample records 690,000 or so distinct CDR3 sequences, 6% to 6.5% being singletons. V gene TRBV25-1 combines with J gene TRBJ1-1; D remains unclear. The specimen was naive T cells sorted from blood. This receptor was obtained from a man aged 18 to 35 in good health. The CDR3, as DNA: TGTGCCAGCTCGTCGTACCCGAACACTGAAGCTTTCTTT. Its protein product is CASSSYPNTEAFF.